This TCR beta chain was retrieved from a study of Ad26.COV2.S vaccination and SARS-CoV-2 variants. Across the whole study: Enrolled in COV1001, the donor was in the Ad26.COV2.S trial arm, which received the vaccine. The vaccine Ad26.COV2.S was put into the muscle once, or twice with 56 days between. The study's findings and limits: Considerable breadth of spike-specific CD8+ and CD4+ T cell responses has reportedly been documented following vaccination.

Regarding treatment: roughly 18 received Ad26.COV2.S at low or high dose, single or two shots; about 5 received placebo; per-sample allocation not given. All samples were drawn on day 63, counting from the first vaccine or placebo injection. SARS-CoV-2 spike from the Wuhan strain was encoded by the vaccine, an Ad26 vector. Sequencing used immunoSEQ multiplex PCR; TCRdb keeps in-frame clones, though not all of them. This table has approximately 340,000 clones, approximately 81% appearing once. As regards this clone: The antigen is not known. The same CDR3 can be traced to other DNA sequences in this sample.

This clonotype was sampled from a person between 18 and 65 years old who received the Ad26.COV2.S COVID-19 vaccine or a placebo. Material: peripheral blood, obtained in a trial of Ad26.COV2.S vaccine versus placebo.

This chain's CDR3 is CAWSGGTSGATDTQYF. The CDR3 nucleotides read TGTGCCTGGAGTGGGGGGACTAGCGGTGCTACAGATACGCAGTATTTT. The chain has TRBV30 and TRBJ2-3, with TRBD2 matching over 11 bases. This CDR3 has 16 amino acids. The germline V gene encodes CDR1 GTSNPN and CDR2 SVGIG (reference sequence). V lost 1 base to trimming and J lost 3 bases; unmatched junction nucleotides: 6.